The T cell receptor (beta chain) under discussion was sequenced for a study of identical twins. This clonotype was recorded a few times. CDR3 length: 16 amino acids. V lost 5 bases, J lost 1 base, and 8 bases stayed unmatched. In germline, CDR1 is SGHTA, CDR2 FQGNSA. MiXCR was run by TCRdb on the 5' RACE reads, yielding one entry per CDR3 protein. The sample shows 690,000 or so distinct CDR3 sequences, roughly 6.2% of them seen only once. The chain links TRBV7-2 to TRBJ1-5; 7 nucleotides line up with TRBD1. The TCR sequence derives from a man between 18 and 35 years old in good health. The sequencing sample was made of naive T cells sorted from blood. The CDR3 loop is CASSLQGTVSNQPQHF. CDR3 bases: TGTGCCAGCAGCCTACAGGGGACTGTAAGCAATCAGCCCCAGCATTTT.